These 10 T cell receptor beta chains originate from one sample sequenced in a study of CD8+ T cells in alopecia areata (dated by TCRdb to the late 2010s). The library was produced with the immunoSEQ multiplex PCR assay. RNA was extracted from all samples and reverse transcribed into cDNA, which served as template for TCR sequencing. Entries here come from immuneACCESS through TCRdb and include only in-frame sequences with V and J called. Some clones fail to appear in such tables; in the studies checked, an unresolved V gene covers under half of the shortfall, and the cause of the remainder is unknown. Recorded for this sample are a few hundred thousand clones; around two fifths of them occurred a single time. The ten largest clones represent just under 0.5% of the sample. What the treatment or condition label conveys for this sample: oral pan-JAK inhibitor, 5-10 mg twice daily. The input for sequencing was CD4+ T cells sorted from blood, taken between weeks 30 and 35, from a patient treated with tofacitinib. The receptors stem from a human donor with alopecia areata.

This chain links TRBV7-8 with TRBJ2-7; 9 bases fit TRBD1. The CDR3 runs 14 residues. The ends lost 6 bases at V and 7 bases at J; junction bases unmatched: 10. Per germline, CDR1 SGHVS and CDR2 FQNEAQ. For the CDR3, the DNA is TGTGCCAGCAGTCAAACAGGGGGCTCGAAAGAGCAGTACTTC. Translating it yields CASSQTGGSKEQYF.

The J gene is TRBJ2-3, the V gene TRBV5-1; the D gene is possibly TRBD2 (6 bases). In germline, CDR1 is SGHRS, CDR2 YFSETQ. The CDR3 spans 16 residues. Between the trimmed V and J ends, which lost 2 bases and 0 bases, there was a span of 13 bases. The CDR3 reads CASSFTTSGSTDTQYF. The CDR3 nucleotides read TGCGCCAGCAGCTTCACGACTAGTGGAAGCACAGATACGCAGTATTTT.

The chain is built from TRBV5-4 and TRBJ2-7; 7 nucleotides align to TRBD1. Trimming took 7 bases from V and 2 from J; bases not matched to a gene: 12. The germline gives CDR1 SGHNT, CDR2 YYREEE (reference sequence). This CDR3 region has 15 residues. DNA of the CDR3: TGTGCCAGCTTCAGAAGGGGCAGGGGGACCTACGAGCAGTACTTC. Translated: CASFRRGRGTYEQYF.

This clone was detected a few times. The CDR3 sequence is CASSLRVLNTEAFF. The DNA of the CDR3 is TGTGCCAGCAGTTTAAGGGTGTTGAACACTGAAGCTTTCTTT. The chain employs TRBV28 and TRBJ1-1, with D hard to call. V shed 2 bases and J shed 0 bases, with 7 bases lying between them. The length of the CDR3 is 14 residues. Germline V CDR1 and CDR2: MDHEN, SYDVKM.

The chain uses TRBV19 and TRBJ2-5, with a possible D match to TRBD2 (5 bases). Germline-derived CDR1 and CDR2 are LNHDA and SQIVND (reference sequence). V lost 10 bases and J lost 0, with 15 bases in between. The CDR3 is 14 residues long. This chain's CDR3 is CATKEAANQETQYF. In nucleotides, the CDR3 is TGTGCCACCAAGGAGGCGGCGAACCAAGAGACCCAGTACTTC.

The chain couples TRBV30 to TRBJ2-7; no reliable D call. CDR3 size: 18 residues. CDR1 and CDR2 from the germline V gene are GTSNPN and SVGIG (reference sequence). Trimming cost V 1 base and J 4 bases, with 26 bases left between them. CDR3 region: CAWSAKGFMAKAPYEQYF. The DNA for the CDR3 is TGTGCCTGGAGTGCGAAAGGGTTTATGGCGAAGGCGCCTTACGAGCAGTACTTC.

This clone was observed a handful of times. The chain carries TRBV6-5 and TRBJ1-1, with a possible D match to TRBD1 (6 bases). Trimming left V 4 bases short and J 0 bases short, with 12 bases between. Per germline, CDR1 MNHEY and CDR2 SVGAGI. The CDR3 extends over 15 amino acids. CDR3 region: CASSFSGAMNTEAFF. DNA of the CDR3: TGTGCCAGCAGTTTTTCAGGGGCGATGAACACTGAAGCTTTCTTT.

This clone was seen more than once but under ten times. The chain carries TRBV15 and TRBJ2-7; TRBD2 matches at 12 bases. This CDR3 is 18 amino acids long. V lost 0 bases and J lost 2; bases outside the gene matches: 8. Germline V gene data show CDR1 as LNHNV and CDR2 as YYDKDF (reference sequence). The CDR3 DNA follows: TGTGCCACCAGCAGAGAAGGCGTGACTAGCGGGAGACCCTACGAGCAGTACTTC. Residues: CATSREGVTSGRPYEQYF.

As for this clone: At the DNA level, this CDR3 is encoded by other sequences in the same sample as well. The chain employs TRBV5-1 and TRBJ1-6, with TRBD1 matching over 8 bases. The CDR3 totals 14 residues. The germline V gene has CDR1 SGHRS and CDR2 YFSETQ. V trimming: 4 bases; J trimming: 6 bases; junction bases outside the gene matches: 3. CDR3 amino acids: CASSLGQGNSPLHF. CDR3 in DNA: TGCGCCAGCAGCCTCGGACAGGGTAATTCACCCCTCCACTTT.

This clone appeared a single time. CDR3 loop: CASSKRRQGESYEQYF. The CDR3 coding sequence is TGTGCCAGCAGCAAGAGGCGACAGGGGGAGTCCTACGAGCAGTACTTC. V is TRBV11-2 and J is TRBJ2-7, with TRBD1 matching over 9 bases. Germline CDR1 is SGHAT and CDR2 is FQNNGV. The CDR3 runs 16 residues. The J segment lost 1 base and the V segment lost 5 bases, leaving 9 bases of the junction unmatched.